A selection of T cell receptor beta chains follows, all from one sample in a study of T-cell memory formation after mild COVID-19. TCRdb re-derived calls from the 5' RACE reads in MiXCR, one entry per CDR3 protein. The sample lists roughly 580,000 distinct CDR3 sequences, roughly 17% occurring once. Sequenced: PBMCs or a T cell subset sorted from them (not recorded which). These receptor sequences come from an adult woman who had mild COVID-19 (a few samples of this study predate the infection). Cell type and time point are not known. Each CDR3 is given with its conserved first and last residue. D genes are given only for firm matches. Some rows have no size entry. The others give once, few or many, or a class for an expanded clone.

d_gene	abundance	j_gene	v_gene	CDR3aa	CDR3nt
TRBD2	few	TRBJ2-1	TRBV24-1	CATSDLYSGRGHEQFF	TGTGCCACCAGTGATTTGTATAGCGGGAGGGGCCATGAGCAGTTCTTC
NA	few	TRBJ2-1	TRBV30	CAWSDGTLDNNEQFF	TGTGCCTGGAGTGACGGGACACTTGACAACAATGAGCAGTTCTTC
NA	few	TRBJ1-2	TRBV5-1	CASSLDPGTGHGYTF	TGCGCCAGCAGCTTGGACCCTGGGACGGGACATGGCTACACCTTC
NA	NA	TRBJ1-2	TRBV6-1	CASLRGTPSHYGYTF	TGTGCCAGCCTCCGGGGGACACCTTCTCACTATGGCTACACCTTC
NA	few	TRBJ2-2	TRBV14	CASSQGWNGELFF	TGTGCCAGCAGCCAAGGCTGGAACGGGGAGCTGTTTTTT
TRBD1	many	TRBJ1-5	TRBV6-4	CASSETGEHQPQHF	TGTGCCAGCAGTGAAACAGGGGAGCATCAGCCCCAGCATTTT
NA	many	TRBJ1-6	TRBV9	CASSPRVGGFNSPLHF	TGTGCCAGCAGCCCACGGGTCGGGGGCTTTAATTCACCCCTCCACTTT
NA	NA	TRBJ2-5	TRBV6-1	CASIPAYYSVQETQYF	TGTGCCAGCATTCCTGCCTATTACAGCGTCCAAGAGACCCAGTACTTC
NA	few	TRBJ2-5	TRBV4-1	CASSQENGVSETQYF	TGCGCCAGCAGCCAAGAAAACGGGGTATCGGAGACCCAGTACTTC
NA	NA	TRBJ2-7	TRBV4-1	CASSDPDSLRHEQYF	TGCGCCAGCAGCGACCCGGACAGTCTACGGCACGAGCAGTACTTC
TRBD1	many	TRBJ2-2	TRBV5-1	CASTAGQGNTGELFF	TGCGCCAGCACGGCGGGACAGGGGAACACCGGGGAGCTGTTTTTT
TRBD2	NA	TRBJ2-7	TRBV7-2	CASSRTSGQGGKEQYF	TGTGCCAGCAGCCGGACTAGCGGCCAAGGTGGGAAAGAGCAGTACTTC
TRBD2	NA	TRBJ2-7	TRBV12-3/TRBV12-4	CASTRSGGDEQYF	TGTGCCAGCACCCGGAGCGGGGGCGACGAGCAGTACTTC
TRBD1	NA	TRBJ2-4	TRBV20-1	CSARDPGQGVKYF	TGCAGTGCTAGAGACCCGGGACAGGGCGTGAAGTACTTC
TRBD1	few	TRBJ2-7	TRBV2	CASSQTPGQQRDEQYF	TGTGCCAGCAGTCAAACACCGGGACAGCAACGGGACGAGCAGTACTTC
NA	few	TRBJ2-4	TRBV7-8	CASSLVGRGLGKNIQYF	TGTGCCAGCAGCTTAGTCGGGCGGGGGCTTGGCAAAAACATTCAGTACTTC
TRBD1	NA	TRBJ2-3	TRBV5-1	CASRPGTVDYTQYF	TGCGCCAGTCGTCCCGGGACAGTGGACTATACGCAGTATTTT
TRBD2	NA	TRBJ2-3	TRBV20-1	CSARSSGTQYF	TGCAGTGCTAGATCTAGCGGTACGCAGTATTTT
NA	NA	TRBJ2-5	TRBV5-1	CASSLVLTGQETQYF	TGCGCCAGCAGCTTGGTACTGACAGGCCAAGAGACCCAGTACTTC
TRBD1	NA	TRBJ1-4	TRBV9	CASSPRGQGGEKLFF	TGTGCCAGCAGCCCTAGGGGACAGGGAGGTGAAAAACTGTTTTTT
TRBD2	NA	TRBJ2-2	TRBV19	CASSIVQGLAGFANTGELFF	TGTGCCAGTAGTATAGTCCAAGGACTAGCGGGCTTCGCGAACACCGGGGAGCTGTTTTTT
NA	NA	TRBJ2-7	TRBV29-1	CSVERGGPPYEQYF	TGCAGCGTTGAAAGGGGCGGGCCCCCCTACGAGCAGTACTTC
TRBD1	NA	TRBJ2-7	TRBV5-1	CASSLTSTGGIYEQYF	TGCGCCAGCAGCTTAACCTCGACAGGGGGAATCTACGAGCAGTACTTC
NA	few	TRBJ2-7	TRBV6-5	CASTRQDSYEQYF	TGTGCCAGCACCAGACAGGACTCCTACGAGCAGTACTTC
NA	NA	TRBJ2-1	TRBV29-1	CSVAILAGQFF	TGCAGCGTTGCCATTCTAGCCGGGCAGTTCTTC
NA	NA	TRBJ1-2	TRBV15	CATSRDTGPSGGYTF	TGTGCCACCAGCAGAGATACGGGGCCTTCCGGTGGCTACACCTTC
NA	NA	TRBJ2-3	TRBV12-3/TRBV12-4	CASSFFRSTDTQYF	TGTGCCAGCAGTTTTTTCAGAAGCACAGATACGCAGTATTTT
NA	NA	TRBJ2-2	TRBV7-9	CASSRSQNTGELFF	TGTGCCAGCAGCCGAAGTCAGAACACCGGGGAGCTGTTTTTT
TRBD1	few	TRBJ2-3	TRBV20-1	CSARGDRGTDTQYF	TGCAGTGCTAGGGGGGACAGGGGCACAGATACGCAGTATTTT